A single sample gave rise to the 29 T cell receptor beta chains below, sequenced in a study of cytomegalovirus exposure and HLA in healthy donors. Sequenced by immunoSEQ multiplex PCR; TCRdb stores in-frame clones only, minus some. The sample has about 170,000 clones, roughly nine tenths seen once. Input material: PBMCs. The source is a woman younger than 45 in good health and CMV-seronegative.

This sequence joins TRBV9 and TRBJ1-1; D possibly corresponds to TRBD1 (6 bases). Germline V lookup: CDR1 SGDLS, CDR2 YYNGEE. V was cut by 2 bases and J by 6 bases, with 11 bases left in between. The CDR3 contains 13 residues. The CDR3 loop is CASSVEGGAEAFF. As DNA, the CDR3 is TGTGCCAGCAGCGTGGAAGGGGGGGCTGAAGCTTTCTTT.

The CDR3 DNA reads as TGTGCCAGCAGCAAAGACGGGACAGGGGTCCCGAGCACTGAAGCTTTCTTT. The encoded protein is CASSKDGTGVPSTEAFF. V is TRBV21-1 and J is TRBJ1-1; the D segment call TRBD1 is taken from the table without a DNA check. TRBV21-1 is an annotated pseudogene. The CDR3 is 17 residues long.

The chain has TRBV9 and TRBJ2-7, with D perhaps TRBD2 (5 bases). The CDR3 spans 14 residues. V dropped 3 bases and J dropped 3 bases, with 13 bases sitting between them. Germline V gene sequence: CDR1 SGDLS, CDR2 YYNGEE. Written as DNA, the CDR3 is TGTGCCAGCAGCGAAGGAGGTTGGGGCTACGAGCAGTACTTC. Encoded protein: CASSEGGWGYEQYF.

This clone was counted only a few times. The J gene is TRBJ2-6, the V gene TRBV7-3; D might be TRBD1 (6 bases). The ends were cut back, 5 bases at V and 0 bases at J, with 29 bases in the middle. Per the germline V gene, CDR1 is SGHTA and CDR2 is FQGTGA. This CDR3 region has 22 residues. In DNA form, the CDR3 reads TGTGCCAGCAGCATCCACCGGGACAACGGGTTCTTTTTTTCCTCTGGGGCCAACGTCCTGACTTTC. Its translation: CASSIHRDNGFFFSSGANVLTF.

The chain joins TRBV27 to TRBJ1-4; 8 nucleotides match TRBD1. This CDR3 comprises 16 residues. The ends lost 6 bases at V and 8 bases at J; junction bases unmatched: 14. Per germline, CDR1 MNHEY and CDR2 SMNVEV (reference sequence). CDR3 sequence (DNA): TGTGCCAGCAGAGACCCAAGGACAGGGTTTAGGGAAAAACTGTTTTTT. Its protein is CASRDPRTGFREKLFF.

This chain joins TRBV5-1 and TRBJ1-6; D is unclear. Trimming took 0 bases from V and 0 from J, leaving 7 bases between them. The CDR3 covers 16 residues. The germline V gene encodes CDR1 SGHRS and CDR2 YFSETQ. The DNA for the CDR3 is TGCGCCAGCAGCTTGGTATTAAGCTCCTATAATTCACCCCTCCACTTT. It yields the protein CASSLVLSSYNSPLHF.

The rearrangement joins TRBV15 to TRBJ2-7; D gene uncertain. V was shortened by 4 bases and J by 0 bases, with 7 bases between the two germline ends. CDR1 is LNHNV, CDR2 YYDKDF, per germline (reference sequence). The CDR3 is made up of 13 amino acids. The CDR3, as DNA: TGTGCCACCAGCATGAAACCCTCCTACGAGCAGTACTTC. This sequence encodes CATSMKPSYEQYF. Combining the CDR3 with reference TRBV15 and TRBJ2-7 gives the whole variable domain DAMVIQNPRYQVTQFGKPVTLSCSQTLNHNVMYWYQQKSSQAPKLLFHYYDKDFNNEADTPDNFQSRRPNTSFCFLDIRSPGLGDTAMYLCATSMKPSYEQYFGPGTRLTVT.

The chain has TRBV7-3 and TRBJ2-5; D uncertain. CDR3 length: 12 amino acids. Trimming cost V 3 bases and J 5 bases, with 7 bases left between them. The V gene's germline CDR1 is SGHTA and CDR2 FQGTGA. Written as DNA, the CDR3 is TGTGCCAGCAGCTTGCCTGGCGAGACCCAGTACTTC. Amino acids: CASSLPGETQYF. The whole variable domain, filled in from reference TRBV7-3 and TRBJ2-5, reads GAGVSQTPSNKVTEKGKYVELRCDPISGHTALYWYRQSLGQGPEFLIYFQGTGAADDSGLPNDRFFAVRPEGSVSTLKIQRTERGDSAVYLCASSLPGETQYFGPGTRLLVL.

The chain employs TRBV11-1 and TRBJ2-3, with a weak D call TRBD2 (6 bases). CDR1 is SGHAT, CDR2 FQDESV, per germline (reference sequence). V was shortened by 4 bases and J by 6 bases, with 11 bases between the two germline ends. The CDR3 is made up of 13 amino acids. Here the CDR3 DNA reads TGTGCCAGCAGCTGGGAGGTTGCCGATACGCAGTATTTT. This codes for CASSWEVADTQYF. The full variable domain, in which reference TRBV11-1 and TRBJ2-3 provide the parts outside the CDR3, is EAEVAQSPRYKITEKSQAVAFWCDPISGHATLYWYRQILGQGPELLVQFQDESVVDDSQLPKDRFSAERLKGVDSTLKIQPAELGDSAMYLCASSWEVADTQYFGPGTRLTVL.

This clone was detected only once. V gene TRBV9 combines with J gene TRBJ2-1; 7 bases line up with TRBD1. Germline CDR1 SGDLS, CDR2 YYNGEE. This CDR3 spans 14 amino acids. Trimming at V came to 0 bases and at J to 7 bases, leaving 4 bases not matched to a gene. The DNA of the CDR3 is TGTGCCAGCAGCGTAGGGGGACAGCGAAATGAGCAGTTCTTC. Translating gives CASSVGGQRNEQFF.

This sequence joins TRBV27 and TRBJ1-5; the D is unclear. Trimming stripped 0 bases from V and 4 bases from J, with 4 bases between. The CDR3 spans 13 residues. Germline CDR1 is MNHEY and CDR2 is SMNVEV (reference sequence). For the CDR3, the DNA is TGTGCCAGCAGTTTATCGGGTAATCAGCCCCAGCATTTT. Its translation is CASSLSGNQPQHF.

The chain carries TRBV6-1 and TRBJ2-1; D remains ambiguous. CDR3 length: 11 residues. Trimming shortened V by 5 bases and J by 10 bases, and 9 bases separated the two germline ends. Germline lookup yields CDR1 MNHNS and CDR2 SASEGT. The CDR3, as DNA: TGTGCCAGCAGTTTAGCAGTGGAGCAGTTCTTC. Translation gives CASSLAVEQFF.

The chain couples TRBV5-1 to TRBJ1-1, with 7 bases fitting TRBD1. CDR1 is SGHRS, CDR2 YFSETQ, per germline. This CDR3 contains 13 residues. J was trimmed by 2 bases and V by 6 bases; bases with no gene match: 4. The DNA for the CDR3 is TGCGCCAGCACCGGACAGGTCAACACTGAAGCTTTCTTT. Translated, it gives CASTGQVNTEAFF.

This chain uses TRBV4-1 with TRBJ1-3; unclear D gene. CDR1 is MGHRA and CDR2 is YSYEKL in the germline V gene. The germline V and J ends were trimmed by 0 bases and 0 bases, with 6 bases remaining between them. The CDR3 contains 15 residues. DNA of the CDR3: TGCGCCAGCAGCCAAGATCGGGCCTCTGGAAACACCATATATTTT. Residues: CASSQDRASGNTIYF.

The V call is TRBV6-1, the J call TRBJ2-7; TRBD1 matches 10 bases. The V gene's germline CDR1 is MNHNS and CDR2 SASEGT. This CDR3 region has 15 residues. With V trimmed by 6 bases and J by 2 bases, 7 bases remained unmatched. The CDR3 reads CASRENGQGAYEQYF. The CDR3 DNA sequence: TGTGCCAGCAGGGAAAACGGACAGGGGGCCTACGAGCAGTACTTC.

This clone has just one count. The chain combines TRBV7-3 with TRBJ2-1; possible D gene TRBD2, 6 bases. The germline V and J ends were trimmed by 5 bases and 3 bases, with 14 bases remaining between them. CDR1 is SGHTA and CDR2 is FQGTGA in the germline V gene. The CDR3 spans 15 residues. The CDR3 is CASSKDSGLYNEQFF. As DNA, the CDR3 is TGTGCCAGCAGCAAAGATAGCGGTCTCTACAATGAGCAGTTCTTC.

The chain couples TRBV5-1 to TRBJ2-1; 7 bases agree with TRBD1. The V gene end was trimmed by 4 bases and the J gene end by 4 bases; junction bases not matched to a gene: 11. CDR3 length: 16 amino acids. The germline gives CDR1 SGHRS, CDR2 YFSETQ. Here the CDR3 reads CASSAQEDRRYNEQFF. The CDR3 DNA reads TGCGCCAGCAGCGCACAAGAGGACAGGCGTTACAATGAGCAGTTCTTC.

This rearrangement joins TRBV5-6 to TRBJ1-2, with a tentative D call TRBD1 (6 bases). The CDR3 sequence is 13 residues long. CDR1 is SGHDT and CDR2 is YYEEEE in the germline V gene. The germline V and J ends were trimmed by 4 bases and 5 bases, with 12 bases remaining between them. CDR3 sequence reads: CASSHAGDYGYTF. DNA of the CDR3: TGTGCCAGCAGCCACGCAGGGGATTATGGCTACACCTTC.

The chain has TRBV7-2 and TRBJ2-3; 10 nucleotides match TRBD2. CDR1 is SGHTA, CDR2 FQGNSA, per germline. The CDR3 spans 19 residues. The ends lost 0 bases at V and 1 base at J; junction bases unmatched: 10. This CDR3 reads CASSLAGAGGPLGTDTQYF. The CDR3 DNA reads TGTGCCAGCAGCTTAGCGGGAGCGGGGGGGCCGCTTGGCACAGATACGCAGTATTTT.

The V and J genes are TRBV27 and TRBJ2-1, with D possibly TRBD1 on 6 matching bases. The CDR3 consists of 16 residues. Germline V CDR1 and CDR2: MNHEY, SMNVEV (reference sequence). Trimming stripped 6 bases from V and 6 bases from J, with 21 bases between. The CDR3 loop reads CASRPPGTGILNEQFF. The CDR3 nucleotides read TGTGCCAGCAGACCCCCCGGAACAGGGATACTCAATGAGCAGTTCTTC.

This clone was picked up one time. CDR3: CASRFGTNQETQYF. In DNA form, the CDR3 reads TGTGCCAGCAGATTCGGGACTAACCAAGAGACCCAGTACTTC. V gene TRBV5-6 combines with J gene TRBJ2-5, with 7 nucleotides matching TRBD2. V lost 5 bases and J lost 0; bases outside the gene matches: 4. This CDR3 has 14 amino acids. Germline CDR1 is SGHDT and CDR2 is YYEEEE.

The V and J genes are TRBV5-1 and TRBJ2-1; 11 bases line up with TRBD2. Trimming at V came to 4 bases and at J to 5 bases, leaving 5 bases not matched to a gene. CDR1 is SGHRS, CDR2 YFSETQ, per germline. The CDR3 runs to 15 residues. The CDR3 DNA follows: TGCGCCAGCAGCCAGACTAGCGGGGTTGACAATGAGCAGTTCTTC. This sequence encodes CASSQTSGVDNEQFF.

V is TRBV7-2 and J is TRBJ2-7, with D possibly matching TRBD2 (6 bases). Looked up from germline, CDR1 is SGHTA and CDR2 is FQGNSA. V was shortened by 5 bases and J by 1 base, with 9 bases between the two germline ends. This CDR3 is built from 13 residues. The CDR3 DNA is TGTGCCAGCAGCCCAGGAGGGTCCTACGAGCAGTACTTC. Protein sequence: CASSPGGSYEQYF.

This rearrangement joins TRBV27 to TRBJ2-1; maybe TRBD2 (6 bases). Per the germline V gene, CDR1 is MNHEY and CDR2 is SMNVEV (reference sequence). The V end was cut by 5 bases, the J end by 9 bases, with 11 bases between. This CDR3 has 12 amino acids. CDR3 DNA: TGTGCCAGCAGTACTACCGGGGGTGAGCAGTTCTTC. This encodes CASSTTGGEQFF.

With regard to this clone: Other DNA sequences in the same sample also yield this CDR3. V usage is TRBV19 and J usage is TRBJ1-5; the D gene is possibly TRBD1 (5 bases). V lost 4 bases to trimming and J lost 3 bases, with 10 bases between them. The length of the CDR3 is 14 residues. The germline V gene has CDR1 LNHDA and CDR2 SQIVND (reference sequence). CDR3 amino acids: CASSTRQPNQPQHF. The CDR3 DNA sequence: TGTGCCAGTAGTACCCGACAGCCCAATCAGCCCCAGCATTTT.

V and J are TRBV5-4 and TRBJ1-5; no reliable D call. The CDR3 is 13 residues long. Between the trimmed V and J ends, which lost 0 bases and 7 bases, there was a span of 8 bases. Germline values: CDR1 SGHNT, CDR2 YYREEE (reference sequence). In nucleotides, the CDR3 is TGTGCCAGCAGCTTGGCCCCGGGGCAGCCCCAGCATTTT. Protein: CASSLAPGQPQHF.

The J gene is TRBJ2-1, the V gene TRBV30; 9 bases map to TRBD1. The CDR3 runs to 11 residues. Germline V lookup: CDR1 GTSNPN, CDR2 SVGIG (reference sequence). The DNA for the CDR3 is TGTGGAATTAGTGGACAGGGGTCGCAGTTCTTC. Protein sequence: CGISGQGSQFF.

In regard to this clone: Different DNA sequences within this sample yield the same CDR3. V is TRBV28 and J is TRBJ2-7; TRBD1 aligns across 7 bases. Trimming removed 8 bases from V and 3 bases from J; junction bases left unmatched: 1. The CDR3 spans 11 residues. Germline V lookup: CDR1 MDHEN, CDR2 SYDVKM. This CDR3 is CASGTVYEQYF. CDR3 DNA sequence: TGTGCCAGCGGGACAGTCTACGAGCAGTACTTC.

V is TRBV5-6 and J is TRBJ2-1; 8 bases align to TRBD2. The CDR3 covers 16 residues. J gave up 3 bases and V 4 bases, and 9 bases lay outside the gene matches. Germline V gene data show CDR1 as SGHDT and CDR2 as YYEEEE. CDR3 sequence (DNA): TGTGCCAGCAGCGACGCCGGACTAGCTAACTACAATGAGCAGTTCTTC. Protein: CASSDAGLANYNEQFF.